This TCR beta chain was identified during a study of blood T cell repertoires in COVID-19. Study overall: Sample material is recorded as cDNA or gDNA derived from T cells, B-cell-depleted T cells, or PBMCs.

The V and J ends lost 3 bases and 6 bases, in that order; junction bases with no gene match: 5. Germline V CDR1 and CDR2: SNHLY, FYNNEI. The CDR3 spans 14 residues. The protocol was immunoSEQ multiplex PCR, while the TCRdb copy is restricted to in-frame clones and leaves out a portion. The profile shows approximately 140,000 clones, around 87% of them singletons. The TCR was taken from a woman aged 25 to 39 with acute COVID-19. The sequenced sample consisted of PBMCs or T cells enriched from blood (not recorded which). The J gene is TRBJ1-3, the V gene TRBV2; TRBD1 agrees at 7 bases. The chain's CDR3 is CASSDAGGTNTIYF. CDR3 coding DNA: TGTGCCAGCAGTGATGCAGGGGGTACAAACACCATATATTTT.